What follows describes a single T cell receptor (beta chain). The data were obtained in a study of blood T cell repertoires in COVID-19. Profiling relied on immunoSEQ multiplex PCR, and the TCRdb table lists in-frame clones only, not all of them. The table lists approximately 170,000 clones, approximately 80% of them singletons. CDR1 and CDR2 from the germline V gene are ENHRY and SYGVKD. Trimming removed 8 bases at V and 0 bases at J, with 14 bases between. The CDR3 length is 15 residues. Specimen: PBMCs or T cells enriched from blood (not recorded which). The TCR sequence derives from a man aged 40-49 years who had recovered from COVID-19. The rearrangement links TRBV10-3 to TRBJ1-3; D possibly corresponds to TRBD1 (5 bases). The CDR3: CAIQDSTNSGNTIYF. CDR3 sequence (DNA): TGTGCCATCCAAGACAGCACAAACTCTGGAAACACCATATATTTT.